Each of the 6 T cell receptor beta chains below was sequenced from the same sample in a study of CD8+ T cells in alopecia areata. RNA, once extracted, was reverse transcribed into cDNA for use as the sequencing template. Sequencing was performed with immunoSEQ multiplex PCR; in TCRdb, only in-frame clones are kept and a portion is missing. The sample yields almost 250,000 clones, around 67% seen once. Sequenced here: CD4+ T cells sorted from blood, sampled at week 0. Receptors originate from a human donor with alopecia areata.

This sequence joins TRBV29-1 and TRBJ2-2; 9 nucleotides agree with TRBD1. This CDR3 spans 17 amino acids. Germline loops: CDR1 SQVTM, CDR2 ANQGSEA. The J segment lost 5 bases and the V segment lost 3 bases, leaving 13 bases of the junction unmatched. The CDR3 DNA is TGCAGCGTTGAGGCCGGGACAGGGTTTTTCAGTACCGGGGAGCTGTTTTTT. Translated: CSVEAGTGFFSTGELFF.

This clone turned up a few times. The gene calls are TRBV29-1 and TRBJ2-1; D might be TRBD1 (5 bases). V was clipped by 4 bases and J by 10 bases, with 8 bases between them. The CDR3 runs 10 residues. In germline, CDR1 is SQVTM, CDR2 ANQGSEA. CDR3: CSVGAGEQFF. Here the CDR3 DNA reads TGCAGCGTTGGGGCAGGGGAGCAGTTCTTC.

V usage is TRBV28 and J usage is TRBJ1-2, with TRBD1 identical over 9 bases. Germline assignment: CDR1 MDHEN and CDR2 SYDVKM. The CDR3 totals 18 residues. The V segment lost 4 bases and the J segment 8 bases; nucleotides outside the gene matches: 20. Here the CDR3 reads CASSSPGQGNQFHPGYTF. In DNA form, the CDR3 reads TGTGCCAGCAGTTCTCCGGGACAGGGAAACCAATTTCACCCCGGCTACACCTTC.

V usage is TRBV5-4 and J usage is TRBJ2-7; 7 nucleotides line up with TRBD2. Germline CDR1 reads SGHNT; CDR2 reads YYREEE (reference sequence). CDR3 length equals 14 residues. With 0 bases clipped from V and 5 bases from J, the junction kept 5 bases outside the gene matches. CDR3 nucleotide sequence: TGTGCCAGCAGCTTGGGTTCAGGGAGGGACGAGCAGTACTTC. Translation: CASSLGSGRDEQYF.

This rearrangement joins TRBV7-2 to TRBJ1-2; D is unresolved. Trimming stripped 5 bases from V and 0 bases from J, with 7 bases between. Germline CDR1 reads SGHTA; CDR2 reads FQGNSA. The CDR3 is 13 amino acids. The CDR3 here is CASSEPPNYGYTF. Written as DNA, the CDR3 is TGTGCCAGCAGCGAACCACCTAACTATGGCTACACCTTC.

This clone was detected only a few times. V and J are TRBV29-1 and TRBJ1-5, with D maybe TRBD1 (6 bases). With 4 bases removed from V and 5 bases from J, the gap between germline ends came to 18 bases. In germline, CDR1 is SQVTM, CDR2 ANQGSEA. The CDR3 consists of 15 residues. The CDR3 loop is CSVADRTDQDQPQHF. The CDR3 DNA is TGCAGCGTTGCTGATCGGACAGACCAAGATCAGCCCCAGCATTTT.